Each of the 19 T cell receptor beta chains below was sequenced from the same sample in a study of CD4 T cells in relation to SARS-CoV-2 and coronaviruses. The unexposed donors gave CD4+ T cells in about 2011-2019, prior to COVID-19. CD4+ T cells were isolated from the cells after nine to eleven days of culture. The antigens for these receptors are not known. Assay: immunoSEQ multiplex PCR; the TCRdb copy retains only in-frame clones and omits some. The sample records roughly 10,000 clones, about 81% being singletons. Sequencing was performed on CD4+ T cells from PBMCs, cultured in vitro. Receptors were obtained from a human donor in good health.

In this sample, this clone turned up a few times. The genes are TRBV3-1 (or the pseudogene TRBV3-2) and TRBJ2-1; 8 bases line up with TRBD2. With 4 bases clipped from V and 0 bases from J, the junction kept 8 bases outside the gene matches. The CDR3 has 17 amino acids. Germline V gene lookup returns CDR1 LGHDT and CDR2 YNNKEL (reference sequence). The CDR3 sequence is CASSPATSASSYNEQFF. DNA of the CDR3: TGTGCCAGCAGCCCCGCGACTAGCGCTAGCTCCTACAATGAGCAGTTCTTC.

The V gene is TRBV10-3, the J gene TRBJ1-5; TRBD1 aligns across 9 bases. The CDR3 is 17 amino acids. After removal of 2 bases from V and 1 base from J, the junction contained 6 bases not matched to a gene. The germline CDR1 and CDR2 sequences are ENHRY and SYGVKD. This chain's CDR3 is CAISENRGLSSNQPQHF. CDR3 sequence (DNA): TGTGCCATCAGTGAGAACAGGGGGCTGTCGAGCAATCAGCCCCAGCATTTT.

In its sample, this clone was seen once. The V gene is TRBV5-1, the J gene TRBJ2-7; 9 bases align to TRBD1. Germline CDR1 and CDR2: SGHRS and YFSETQ. There are 17 residues in the CDR3. Trimming cost V 4 bases and J 7 bases; bases outside gene matches: 18. CDR3 loop: CASSISSLQGALREQYF. The DNA of the CDR3 is TGCGCCAGCAGCATAAGCTCGTTACAGGGGGCTTTGCGGGAGCAGTACTTC.

The chain carries TRBV5-5 and TRBJ2-5; 8 bases fit TRBD2. This CDR3 is built from 14 residues. V shed 4 bases and J 5 bases; nucleotides not matched to a gene: 7. Germline V lookup: CDR1 SGHKS, CDR2 YYEKEE (reference sequence). The CDR3 reads CASSPRTSRETQYF. CDR3 in DNA: TGTGCCAGCAGCCCACGGACTAGCCGTGAGACCCAGTACTTC.

This rearrangement joins TRBV18 to TRBJ2-1; 7 nucleotides agree with TRBD2. The germline V gene has CDR1 KGHSH and CDR2 LQKENI. This CDR3 spans 17 amino acids. The V gene end was trimmed by 2 bases and the J gene end by 5 bases; junction bases not matched to a gene: 12. The CDR3 nucleotides read TGTGCCAGCTCACCATACGGAGGGAGCGGGGCTAACAATGAGCAGTTCTTC. Protein: CASSPYGGSGANNEQFF.

The V and J genes are TRBV12-3 or TRBV12-4 and TRBJ2-5; D remains unclear. V gave up 1 base and J gave up 2 bases, with 5 bases separating them. CDR3 length equals 13 residues. The CDR3 sequence: CASSLGQQETQYF. The CDR3 DNA is TGTGCCAGCAGTTTAGGGCAGCAAGAGACCCAGTACTTC.

J is TRBJ2-5 and V is TRBV7-2; no clear D. Trimming removed 1 base at V and 4 bases at J, with 13 bases between. Germline CDR1 SGHTA, CDR2 FQGNSA. The CDR3 is made up of 15 amino acids. The CDR3 is CASSLVWASPETQYF. The DNA for the CDR3 is TGTGCCAGCAGCTTAGTCTGGGCTTCCCCAGAGACCCAGTACTTC.

This sequence joins TRBV29-1 and TRBJ1-5, with 8 nucleotides matching TRBD1. The V gene's germline CDR1 is SQVTM and CDR2 ANQGSEA. J lost 4 bases, V lost 6 bases, and 5 bases had no gene match. This CDR3 comprises 13 residues. The CDR3 DNA is TGCAGCGTAACAGGGGGAGTTAATCAGCCCCAGCATTTT. Translation gives CSVTGGVNQPQHF. Looking up the rest from reference TRBV29-1 and TRBJ1-5 gives the full variable domain: SAVISQKPSRDICQRGTSLTIQCQVDSQVTMMFWYRQQPGQSLTLIATANQGSEATYESGFVIDKFPISRPNLTFSTLTVSNMSPEDSSIYLCSVTGGVNQPQHFGDGTRLSIL.

This rearrangement joins TRBV19 to TRBJ2-1, with 7 bases aligning to TRBD2. Germline assignment: CDR1 LNHDA and CDR2 SQIVND (reference sequence). Trimming at V came to 10 bases and at J to 7 bases, leaving 16 bases not matched to a gene. CDR3 length: 15 residues. The CDR3 sequence: CATLPAGEVGNEQFF. CDR3 coding DNA: TGTGCCACCCTTCCGGCGGGAGAGGTGGGGAATGAGCAGTTCTTC.

The rearrangement joins TRBV19 to TRBJ1-3; D remains ambiguous. Trimming left V 6 bases short and J 0 bases short, with 21 bases between. This CDR3 region has 18 residues. Germline lookup yields CDR1 LNHDA and CDR2 SQIVND (reference sequence). Written as DNA, the CDR3 is TGTGCCAGTAGCATACGAACTGCCCGGCTGATCTCTGGAAACACCATATATTTT. This translates into CASSIRTARLISGNTIYF.

This chain joins TRBV21-1 and TRBJ2-7; whether TRBD2, the table's D call, matches the DNA was not checked. TRBV21-1 is given as a pseudogene. The CDR3 length is 17 residues. The CDR3 protein is CASSKAPTSGNSYEQYF. CDR3 sequence (DNA): TGTGCCAGCAGCAAAGCCCCGACTAGCGGAAACTCCTACGAGCAGTACTTC.

The chain combines TRBV6-7 with TRBJ2-7; a weak D match, TRBD1 (6 bases). TRBV6-7 is flagged as an ORF with uncertain function. V was pared by 11 bases and J by 0 bases, with 11 bases between. The CDR3 runs to 12 residues. The CDR3 DNA sequence: TGTGCCGCCCAGGACAGCTCCTACGAGCAGTACTTC. This gives the protein CAAQDSSYEQYF.

This clone was recorded only once. The rearrangement joins TRBV7-2 to TRBJ2-5, with 11 bases aligning to TRBD2. The CDR3 spans 16 residues. The trim removed 1 base at V and 1 base at J, leaving 2 bases unmatched. CDR1 is SGHTA and CDR2 is FQGNSA in the germline V gene. The CDR3 here is CASSLVGTSGQETQYF. CDR3 DNA: TGTGCCAGCAGCTTAGTCGGGACTAGCGGCCAAGAGACCCAGTACTTC.

This rearrangement joins TRBV5-1 to TRBJ2-7, with 7 positions matching TRBD2. The trim removed 4 bases at V and 3 bases at J, leaving 13 bases unmatched. The CDR3 is 16 amino acids. CDR1 is SGHRS and CDR2 is YFSETQ in the germline V gene. CDR3 loop: CASSHSSREKSYEQYF. DNA of the CDR3: TGCGCCAGCAGCCATTCCTCGCGGGAGAAAAGCTACGAGCAGTACTTC.

The table lists this clone with a count of one. CDR3 protein: CASSPGGSQETQYF. In nucleotides, the CDR3 is TGCGCCAGCAGCCCGGGTGGGAGCCAAGAGACCCAGTACTTC. The chain combines TRBV5-1 with TRBJ2-5; a possible D gene is TRBD2 (5 bases). Germline CDR1 is SGHRS and CDR2 is YFSETQ. The CDR3 runs to 14 residues. V was clipped by 4 bases and J by 1 base, with 11 bases between them. Full variable domain (missing parts from reference TRBV5-1 and TRBJ2-5): KAGVTQTPRYLIKTRGQQVTLSCSPISGHRSVSWYQQTPGQGLQFLFEYFSETQRNKGNFPGRFSGRQFSNSRSEMNVSTLELGDSALYLCASSPGGSQETQYFGPGTRLLVL.

This clone showed up just a few times. The CDR3 DNA follows: TGTGCCAGCAGCTCCATCTCGACAGGGGGCTACACCTTC. Translating it yields CASSSISTGGYTF. The rearrangement uses TRBV5-6 and TRBJ1-2, with TRBD1 matching over 7 bases. Looked up from germline, CDR1 is SGHDT and CDR2 is YYEEEE. The CDR3 runs to 13 residues. With 3 bases clipped from V and 8 bases from J, the junction kept 7 bases outside the gene matches.

V is TRBV30 and J is TRBJ2-5, with D possibly being TRBD1 or TRBD2 (6 bases each). Germline CDR1 and CDR2: GTSNPN and SVGIG (reference sequence). V was pared by 3 bases and J by 5 bases, with 19 bases between. CDR3 length: 15 residues. The CDR3 here is CAWSTRGGLGETQYF. The CDR3 bases are TGTGCCTGGAGCACCCGAGGGGGGCTGGGGGAGACCCAGTACTTC. The variable domain in full, with the rest retrieved from reference TRBV30 and TRBJ2-5, is SQTIHQWPATLVQPVGSPLSLECTVEGTSNPNLYWYRQAAGRGLQLLFYSVGIGQISSEVPQNLSASRPQDRQFILSSKKLLLSDSGFYLCAWSTRGGLGETQYFGPGTRLLVL.

This chain links TRBV9 with TRBJ2-7, with a tentative D call TRBD1 (6 bases). V was pared by 3 bases and J by 2 bases, with 18 bases between. The CDR3 is made up of 16 amino acids. Germline values: CDR1 SGDLS, CDR2 YYNGEE. The CDR3 bases are TGTGCCAGCAGCGACAGTATGGGGGCCCAAACCTACGAGCAGTACTTC. Translating gives CASSDSMGAQTYEQYF.

The J gene is TRBJ2-5, the V gene TRBV4-2, with D tentatively TRBD1 (6 bases). The CDR3 is 18 amino acids. V dropped 0 bases and J dropped 5 bases, with 22 bases sitting between them. CDR1 and CDR2 from the germline V gene are LGHNA and YNFKEQ. Written as DNA, the CDR3 is TGTGCCAGCAGCCAAGATATCATTCCCACCGGGACAACGGAGACCCAGTACTTC. Residues: CASSQDIIPTGTTETQYF.